A selection of T cell receptor beta chains follows, all from one sample in a study of identical twins. TCRdb re-analysed the 5' RACE reads in MiXCR, keeping a single row per CDR3 protein. The data hold about 300,000 distinct CDR3 sequences, with 9% to 15% observed a single time. These sequences were also reported in another study, on yellow fever vaccine responses in identical twins.

Sequenced sample: CD8+ T cells sorted from blood. Source of these receptors: a woman under 30 in good health. Each CDR3 is given with its conserved first and last residue. D genes are given only for firm matches.

TRBJ2-3,-,TRBV12-3/TRBV12-4,CASSPWGQSTDTQYF
TRBJ2-7,TRBD2,TRBV7-9,CASSRRTSGIYEQYF
TRBJ2-5,-,TRBV7-9,CASSPPAHRGVLYF
TRBJ1-1,-,TRBV7-9,CALAVWGDTEAFF
TRBJ2-7,-,TRBV7-9,CASSLTNEQYF
TRBJ2-7,-,TRBV7-9,CASSPGLATYEQYF
TRBJ2-6,-,TRBV7-6,CASSPTELRDALLSGANVLTF
TRBJ2-1,TRBD2,TRBV11-1,CASSPGLAGVTFYNEQFF
TRBJ2-5,TRBD2,TRBV3-1,CASSQEMTSGRAVGETQYF
TRBJ2-5,-,TRBV1,CTSSLPALAGAETQYF
TRBJ2-3,-,TRBV2,CASSEGERDTQYF
TRBJ2-3,-,TRBV27,CASGRNGDTQYF
TRBJ2-1,-,TRBV7-8,CASSLVSFGELSYNEQFF
TRBJ2-1,-,TRBV27,CASSKGGASSYNEQFF
TRBJ1-5,-,TRBV7-6,CASSRGLAGSDLNQPQHF
TRBJ2-1,-,TRBV7-9,CASSLESGRAGGNEQFF
TRBJ2-1,TRBD2,TRBV6-2/TRBV6-3,CASSPPGLAGGLLYNEQFF
TRBJ2-5,-,TRBV13,CASSSPQTGEETQYF
TRBJ1-2,-,TRBV29-1,CSVDSGYYGYTF
TRBJ2-1,-,TRBV19,CASTATGINEQFF
TRBJ2-7,-,TRBV2,CASSEKGTAGVSYEQYF
TRBJ2-1,TRBD2,TRBV20-1,CSAGGGTVEQFF
TRBJ2-1,TRBD2,TRBV5-1,CASSLEKREIDEQFF
TRBJ2-3,-,TRBV27,CASSWKGVPDTQYF
TRBJ2-3,-,TRBV12-3/TRBV12-4,CASSGPLSTDTQYF
TRBJ2-5,TRBD2,TRBV24-1,CATSDRLAGAPGQETQYF
TRBJ2-5,-,TRBV12-3/TRBV12-4,CANPLSGPWWETQYF
TRBJ2-1,-,TRBV16,CASTGDFTEHNEQFF